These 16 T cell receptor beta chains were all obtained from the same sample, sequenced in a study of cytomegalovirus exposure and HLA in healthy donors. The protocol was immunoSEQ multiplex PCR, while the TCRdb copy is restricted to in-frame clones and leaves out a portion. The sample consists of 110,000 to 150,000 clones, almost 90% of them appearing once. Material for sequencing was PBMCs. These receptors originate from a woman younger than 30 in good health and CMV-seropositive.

CDR3 loop: CASRLQGTYGYTF. The CDR3 nucleotides read TGTGCCAGCAGACTCCAGGGGACCTATGGCTACACCTTC. The rearrangement uses TRBV6-5 and TRBJ1-2; D is possibly TRBD1 (6 bases). The V gene's germline CDR1 is MNHEY and CDR2 SVGAGI. This CDR3 comprises 13 residues. V was pared by 6 bases and J by 4 bases, with 12 bases between.

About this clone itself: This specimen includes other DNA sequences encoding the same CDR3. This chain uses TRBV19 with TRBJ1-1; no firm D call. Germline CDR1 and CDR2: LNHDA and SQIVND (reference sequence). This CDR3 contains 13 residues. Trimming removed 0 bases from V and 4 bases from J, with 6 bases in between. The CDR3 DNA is TGTGCCAGTAGTATAGATCCCGGCACTGAAGCTTTCTTT. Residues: CASSIDPGTEAFF.

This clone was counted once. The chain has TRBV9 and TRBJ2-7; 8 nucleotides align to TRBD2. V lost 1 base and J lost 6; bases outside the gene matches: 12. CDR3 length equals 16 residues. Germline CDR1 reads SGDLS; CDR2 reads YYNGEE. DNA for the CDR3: TGTGCCAGCAGCGTAATAGTGGCGGGAGGTGGGATCGAGCAGTACTTC. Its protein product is CASSVIVAGGGIEQYF.

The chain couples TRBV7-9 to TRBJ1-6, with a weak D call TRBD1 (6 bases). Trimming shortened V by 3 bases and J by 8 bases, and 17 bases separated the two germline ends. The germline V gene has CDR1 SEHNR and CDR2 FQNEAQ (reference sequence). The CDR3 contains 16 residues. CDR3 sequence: CASSLKVAGGDSPLHF. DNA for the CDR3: TGTGCCAGCAGCTTGAAGGTCGCGGGGGGCGATTCACCCCTCCACTTT.

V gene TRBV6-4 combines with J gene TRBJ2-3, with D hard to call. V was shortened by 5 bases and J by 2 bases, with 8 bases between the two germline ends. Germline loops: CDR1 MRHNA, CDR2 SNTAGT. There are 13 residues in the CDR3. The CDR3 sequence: CASSSSVTDTQYF. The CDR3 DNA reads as TGTGCCAGCAGTAGCAGCGTCACAGATACGCAGTATTTT.

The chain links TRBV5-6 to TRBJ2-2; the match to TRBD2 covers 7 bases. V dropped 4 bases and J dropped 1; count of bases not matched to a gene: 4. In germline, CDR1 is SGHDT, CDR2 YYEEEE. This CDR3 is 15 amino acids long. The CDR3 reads CASSSGLVNTGELFF. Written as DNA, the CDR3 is TGTGCCAGCAGCAGCGGACTAGTGAACACCGGGGAGCTGTTTTTT.

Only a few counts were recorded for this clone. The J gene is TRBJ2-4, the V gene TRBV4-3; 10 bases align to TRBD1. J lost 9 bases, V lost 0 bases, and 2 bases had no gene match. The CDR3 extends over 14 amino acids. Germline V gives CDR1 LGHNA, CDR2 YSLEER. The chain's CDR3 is CASSQEGQGGIQYF. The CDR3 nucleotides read TGCGCCAGCAGCCAAGAAGGACAGGGGGGCATTCAGTACTTC.

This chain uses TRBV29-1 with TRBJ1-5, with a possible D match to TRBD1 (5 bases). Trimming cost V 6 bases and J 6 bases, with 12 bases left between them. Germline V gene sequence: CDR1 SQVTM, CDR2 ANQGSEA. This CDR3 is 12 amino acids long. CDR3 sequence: CSVTDAGQPQHF. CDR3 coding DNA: TGCAGCGTGACAGACGCCGGTCAGCCCCAGCATTTT.

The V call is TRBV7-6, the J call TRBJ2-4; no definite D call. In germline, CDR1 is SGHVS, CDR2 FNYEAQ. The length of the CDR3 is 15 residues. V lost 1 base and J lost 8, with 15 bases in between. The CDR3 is CASSLDAGSVYIQYF. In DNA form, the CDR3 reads TGTGCCAGCAGCTTAGATGCCGGTTCCGTTTACATTCAGTACTTC. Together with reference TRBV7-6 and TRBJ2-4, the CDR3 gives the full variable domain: GAGVSQSPRYKVTKRGQDVALRCDPISGHVSLYWYRQALGQGPEFLTYFNYEAQQDKSGLPNDRFSAERPEGSISTLTIQRTEQRDSAMYRCASSLDAGSVYIQYFGAGTRLSVL.

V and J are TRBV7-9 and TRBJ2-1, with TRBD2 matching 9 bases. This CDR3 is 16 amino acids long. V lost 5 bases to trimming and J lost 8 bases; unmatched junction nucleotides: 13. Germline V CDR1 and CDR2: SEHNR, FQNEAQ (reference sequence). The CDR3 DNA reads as TGTGCCAGCAGCACCACGCGGGGGGGAACAACGGATGAGCAGTTCTTC. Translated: CASSTTRGGTTDEQFF.

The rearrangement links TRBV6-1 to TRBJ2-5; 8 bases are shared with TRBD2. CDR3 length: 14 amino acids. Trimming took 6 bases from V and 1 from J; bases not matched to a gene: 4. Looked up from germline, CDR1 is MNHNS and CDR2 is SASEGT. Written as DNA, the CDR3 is TGTGCCAGCAGCGGTACTAGCGGCCAAGAGACCCAGTACTTC. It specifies CASSGTSGQETQYF.

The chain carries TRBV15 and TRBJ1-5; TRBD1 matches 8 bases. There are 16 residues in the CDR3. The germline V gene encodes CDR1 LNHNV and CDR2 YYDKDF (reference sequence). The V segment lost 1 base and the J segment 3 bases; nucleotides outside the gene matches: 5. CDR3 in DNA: TGTGCCACCAGCAGAGGGACAGGGCCGGTCAATCAGCCCCAGCATTTT. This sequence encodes CATSRGTGPVNQPQHF.

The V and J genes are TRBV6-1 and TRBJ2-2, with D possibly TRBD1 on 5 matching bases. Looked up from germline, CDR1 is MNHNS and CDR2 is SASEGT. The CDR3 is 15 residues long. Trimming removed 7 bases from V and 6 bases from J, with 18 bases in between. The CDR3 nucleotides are TGTGCCAGCATGGATAGGCAGGGTAGGTCCGGGGAGCTGTTTTTT. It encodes CASMDRQGRSGELFF.

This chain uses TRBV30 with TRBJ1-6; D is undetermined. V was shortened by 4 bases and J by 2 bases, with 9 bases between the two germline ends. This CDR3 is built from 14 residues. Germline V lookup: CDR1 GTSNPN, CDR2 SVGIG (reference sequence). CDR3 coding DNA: TGTGCCTGGACAGGAGGGACCTATAATTCACCCCTCCACTTT. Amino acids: CAWTGGTYNSPLHF.

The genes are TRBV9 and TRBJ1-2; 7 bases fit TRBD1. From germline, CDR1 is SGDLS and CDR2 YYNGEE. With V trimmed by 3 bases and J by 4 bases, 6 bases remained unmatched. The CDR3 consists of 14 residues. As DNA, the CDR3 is TGTGCCAGCAGCGCCCAGGGGGTTAGCTATGGCTACACCTTC. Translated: CASSAQGVSYGYTF.

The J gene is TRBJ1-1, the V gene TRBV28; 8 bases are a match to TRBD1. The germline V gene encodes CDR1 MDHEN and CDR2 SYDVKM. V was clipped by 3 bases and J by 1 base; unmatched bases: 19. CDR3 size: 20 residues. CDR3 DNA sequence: TGTGCCAGCAGTTTTTGGGGTTCCGCGACAGGGGAATCTAGGAACACTGAAGCTTTCTTT. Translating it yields CASSFWGSATGESRNTEAFF.